The 28 T cell receptor beta chains below all came from one sample that was sequenced in a study of OX40 agonist ivuxolimab in advanced cancers. The data were produced by immunoSEQ multiplex PCR, yet TCRdb's version contains in-frame clones alone and is incomplete. The table has about 60,000 clones, about 90% seen once. Sequences were derived from CD4+ or CD8+ T cells sorted from blood, sampled in a trial of the OX40 agonist ivuxolimab. Receptors originate from an adult with an advanced solid tumor such as melanoma, head and neck, liver or kidney cancer.

The rearrangement uses TRBV7-9 and TRBJ2-1; D possibly corresponds to TRBD1 (5 bases). Deletions cut 4 bases from V and 7 bases from J, with 8 bases between. Germline V CDR1 and CDR2: SEHNR, FQNEAQ (reference sequence). The CDR3 spans 12 residues. CDR3 protein: CASSSQGNEQFF. CDR3 sequence (DNA): TGTGCCAGCAGCTCCCAGGGTAATGAGCAGTTCTTC.

This clone was observed a handful of times. The chain is built from TRBV28 and TRBJ1-5, with D uncertain. This CDR3 spans 13 amino acids. Germline V gene sequence: CDR1 MDHEN, CDR2 SYDVKM. Deletions cut 4 bases from V and 3 bases from J, with 7 bases between. The CDR3 loop reads CASSWQTNQPQHF. The CDR3 DNA is TGTGCCAGCAGTTGGCAGACCAATCAGCCCCAGCATTTT.

The V gene is TRBV7-6, the J gene TRBJ2-1; 9 nucleotides line up with TRBD2. The CDR3 sequence is 18 residues long. Germline V gene data show CDR1 as SGHVS and CDR2 as FNYEAQ. With V trimmed by 5 bases and J by 1 base, 12 bases remained unmatched. The CDR3 DNA reads as TGTGCCAGCAGCCGCGTGGCTAGCGGGATTAGGTCCTACAATGAGCAGTTCTTC. As protein: CASSRVASGIRSYNEQFF.

CDR3 nucleotide sequence: TGTGCCAGCAGGGGGCCCACGACGGGTTCAGAAAAACTGTTTTTT. It encodes CASRGPTTGSEKLFF. This chain connects TRBV6-1 to TRBJ1-4; tentatively, D is TRBD1 (5 bases). This CDR3 has 15 residues. CDR1 and CDR2 from the germline V gene are MNHNS and SASEGT. Trimming took off 6 bases at V and 8 bases at J, with 19 bases between the two ends.

The chain employs TRBV7-2 and TRBJ2-5; TRBD2 is a possible D gene (6 bases). The CDR3 runs to 13 residues. Looked up from germline, CDR1 is SGHTA and CDR2 is FQGNSA. V was trimmed by 6 bases and J by 4 bases, leaving 12 bases between them. The CDR3 nucleotides are TGTGCCAGCAGTTCCCGGACTACAGAGACCCAGTACTTC. Amino acid sequence: CASSSRTTETQYF.

The V and J genes are TRBV19 and TRBJ2-2, with a possible D match to TRBD1 (7 bases). Germline V gene data show CDR1 as LNHDA and CDR2 as SQIVND (reference sequence). V was clipped by 7 bases and J by 4 bases, with 19 bases between them. The CDR3 runs 16 residues. This CDR3 is CASTTGRGRGTGELFF. DNA for the CDR3: TGTGCCAGTACCACGGGTAGGGGGCGGGGCACCGGGGAGCTGTTTTTT. Full variable domain (outside the CDR3, taken from reference TRBV19 and TRBJ2-2): DGGITQSPKYLFRKEGQNVTLSCEQNLNHDAMYWYRQDPGQGLRLIYYSQIVNDFQKGDIAEGYSVSREKKESFPLTVTSAQKNPTAFYLCASTTGRGRGTGELFFGEGSRLTVL.

This clone was observed a single time. The V gene is TRBV7-9, the J gene TRBJ1-5; 10 bases agree with TRBD1. Per the germline V gene, CDR1 is SEHNR and CDR2 is FQNEAQ (reference sequence). This CDR3 spans 14 amino acids. V shed 5 bases, J shed 3 bases, and the junction held 1 base outside the gene matches. CDR3 region: CASSGTGANQPQHF. Written as DNA, the CDR3 is TGTGCCAGCAGCGGGACAGGGGCCAATCAGCCCCAGCATTTT.

This sequence joins TRBV21-1 and TRBJ1-2. TRBV21-1 is annotated as a pseudogene. The CDR3 is 18 amino acids. The CDR3 here is CASSKGKGGTLLAQGYTF. The CDR3 nucleotides are TGTGCCAGCAGCAAAGGTAAGGGGGGAACTCTGTTGGCGCAGGGCTACACCTTC.

J is TRBJ2-1 and V is TRBV7-2; 10 nucleotides align to TRBD2. Germline CDR1 and CDR2: SGHTA and FQGNSA. The CDR3 totals 17 residues. Trimming cost V 5 bases and J 3 bases; bases outside gene matches: 10. This chain's CDR3 is CASSPGRSSGSYNEQFF. DNA of the CDR3: TGTGCCAGCAGCCCCGGCAGGTCTAGCGGGAGCTACAATGAGCAGTTCTTC.

The CDR3 is CASRREGPDTQYF. The CDR3 DNA reads as TGTGCCAGCAGGCGAGAAGGACCAGATACGCAGTATTTT. The rearrangement links TRBV5-4 to TRBJ2-3; D is uncertain. The CDR3 sequence is 13 residues long. V lost 5 bases, J lost 4 bases, and 11 bases lay in between. CDR1 and CDR2 (germline): SGHNT, YYREEE (reference sequence).

The chain links TRBV7-2 to TRBJ2-1; D gene ambiguous. V was trimmed by 2 bases and J by 7 bases, leaving 15 bases between them. Germline V gene data show CDR1 as SGHTA and CDR2 as FQGNSA. This CDR3 has 15 amino acids. The CDR3 coding sequence is TGTGCCAGCAGCTTATATCAGCCTCCTGGGAATGAGCAGTTCTTC. It translates to CASSLYQPPGNEQFF.

This clone was detected once. The gene calls are TRBV27 and TRBJ2-7, with D possibly matching TRBD1 (6 bases). The V end lost 2 bases, the J end lost 1 base, and 9 bases lay between the germline ends. CDR1 is MNHEY and CDR2 is SMNVEV in the germline V gene (reference sequence). CDR3 length: 14 residues. CDR3 in DNA: TGTGCCAGCAGTTTACGCAGGGGATCCTACGAGCAGTACTTC. It specifies CASSLRRGSYEQYF.

In this sample, this clone turned up a few times. The chain links TRBV7-8 to TRBJ2-3, with 7 bases fitting TRBD2. Germline V gene sequence: CDR1 SGHVS, CDR2 FQNEAQ. Unmatched junction bases numbered 5, after V lost 5 bases and J lost 0 bases. The CDR3 sequence is 15 residues long. The CDR3 nucleotides read TGTGCCAGCAGCAAAAGCGGGGCTAGCACAGATACGCAGTATTTT. Its protein is CASSKSGASTDTQYF. Based on the CDR3 plus reference TRBV7-8 and TRBJ2-3, the full variable domain is GAGVSQSPRYKVAKRGQDVALRCDPISGHVSLFWYQQALGQGPEFLTYFQNEAQLDKSGLPSDRFFAERPEGSVSTLKIQRTQQEDSAVYLCASSKSGASTDTQYFGPGTRLTVL.

The rearrangement links TRBV10-3 to TRBJ2-2; 7 bases align to TRBD1. Per the germline V gene, CDR1 is ENHRY and CDR2 is SYGVKD. This CDR3 contains 14 residues. Trimming removed 9 bases from V and 5 bases from J; junction bases left unmatched: 9. CDR3 sequence reads: CAIGTGALTGELFF. The CDR3 DNA is TGTGCCATTGGTACAGGGGCTCTAACCGGGGAGCTGTTTTTT.

This chain joins TRBV5-4 and TRBJ2-1; 8 bases fit TRBD2. The germline V gene encodes CDR1 SGHNT and CDR2 YYREEE (reference sequence). V was pared by 3 bases and J by 4 bases, with 6 bases of the junction left unmatched. This CDR3 is 15 amino acids long. The CDR3 DNA follows: TGTGCCAGCAGCTGGATGACTAGCGCATACAATGAGCAGTTCTTC. The encoded protein is CASSWMTSAYNEQFF. The full variable domain, completed using reference TRBV5-4 and TRBJ2-1, is ETGVTQSPTHLIKTRGQQVTLRCSSQSGHNTVSWYQQALGQGPQFIFQYYREEENGRGNFPPRFSGLQFPNYSSELNVNALELDDSALYLCASSWMTSAYNEQFFGPGTRLTVL.

The chain couples TRBV2 to TRBJ1-6; 9 bases agree with TRBD1. The germline gives CDR1 SNHLY, CDR2 FYNNEI. The CDR3 is 11 amino acids. V shed 7 bases and J 19 bases; nucleotides not matched to a gene: 8. As DNA, the CDR3 is TGTGCCAGCAACGAACGGGACAGGGCTCACTTT. As protein: CASNERDRAHF.

The CDR3 sequence: CASSSNPINTGELFF. The CDR3 bases are TGCGCCAGCAGCTCGAACCCCATTAACACCGGGGAGCTGTTTTTT. The rearrangement uses TRBV5-1 and TRBJ2-2; no clear D gene. This CDR3 contains 15 residues. The germline V and J ends were trimmed by 3 bases and 2 bases, with 11 bases remaining between them. In germline, CDR1 is SGHRS, CDR2 YFSETQ.

The V and J genes are TRBV13 and TRBJ2-7, with TRBD2 matching 7 bases. The CDR3 has 16 residues. Trimming at V came to 5 bases and at J to 5 bases, leaving 15 bases not matched to a gene. Germline values: CDR1 PRHDT, CDR2 FYEKMQ (reference sequence). The CDR3 DNA follows: TGTGCCAGCAGCCCCTCCGGCGGGAGATCGGTCAACGAGCAGTACTTC. Amino acids: CASSPSGGRSVNEQYF.

This sequence joins TRBV18 and TRBJ2-7; D unresolved. The CDR3 runs 13 residues. From germline, CDR1 is KGHSH and CDR2 LQKENI. V was cut by 2 bases and J by 5 bases, with 10 bases left in between. CDR3 DNA: TGTGCCAGCTCACCAGGCAGGACCCACGAGCAGTACTTC. It is translated as CASSPGRTHEQYF.

The chain has TRBV7-2 and TRBJ2-6, with D tentatively TRBD1 or TRBD2 (5 bases each). The V end was cut by 4 bases, the J end by 2 bases, with 9 bases between. CDR1 and CDR2 (germline): SGHTA, FQGNSA. CDR3 length: 15 amino acids. The CDR3 is CASSSGRTGANVLTF. DNA of the CDR3: TGTGCCAGCAGCTCGGGGCGAACTGGGGCCAACGTCCTGACTTTC.

The V gene is TRBV18, the J gene TRBJ2-7; 14 bases line up with TRBD2. CDR1 and CDR2 (germline): KGHSH, LQKENI. V lost 3 bases and J lost 7; bases outside the gene matches: 8. CDR3 length: 16 residues. This chain's CDR3 is CASSPLSGLAGVEQYF. The CDR3 DNA reads as TGTGCCAGCTCACCGCTTTCGGGACTAGCGGGAGTTGAGCAGTACTTC.

This chain connects TRBV28 to TRBJ1-2, with D perhaps matching TRBD1 (6 bases). The length of the CDR3 is 17 residues. Trimming removed 4 bases at V and 4 bases at J, with 22 bases between. Germline V CDR1 and CDR2: MDHEN, SYDVKM. CDR3 DNA sequence: TGTGCCAGCAGTTCCCCGACCCGCGACAGGAACATCTATGGCTACACCTTC. Amino acid sequence: CASSSPTRDRNIYGYTF.

The chain links TRBV5-6 to TRBJ2-6, with D perhaps matching TRBD1 (6 bases). V was shortened by 3 bases and J by 2 bases, with 18 bases between the two germline ends. The CDR3 length is 18 residues. Germline CDR1 SGHDT, CDR2 YYEEEE. The CDR3 loop reads CASSWGRGTWAGANVLTF. CDR3 sequence (DNA): TGTGCCAGCAGCTGGGGGCGTGGCACATGGGCTGGGGCCAACGTCCTGACTTTC.

This clone has a single count. The chain links TRBV28 to TRBJ2-5; no reliable D call. Trimming removed 6 bases at V and 9 bases at J, with 20 bases between. The CDR3 consists of 14 residues. CDR1 is MDHEN, CDR2 SYDVKM, per germline. DNA for the CDR3: TGTGCCAGCAGCCGATCCGGTACGACGTATTCCCAGTACTTC. This encodes CASSRSGTTYSQYF.

The rearrangement links TRBV25-1 to TRBJ2-6, with 10 nucleotides matching TRBD1. The germline V gene encodes CDR1 MGHDK and CDR2 SYGVNS. V lost 6 bases to trimming and J lost 2 bases; unmatched junction nucleotides: 7. There are 17 residues in the CDR3. The CDR3 DNA sequence: TGTGCCAGCAGGACCGGGACAGGGGTAGCTGGGGCCAACGTCCTGACTTTC. Amino acids: CASRTGTGVAGANVLTF.

This clone has just one count. The J gene is TRBJ2-7, the V gene TRBV7-6; perhaps TRBD1 as D (6 bases). V was trimmed by 4 bases and J by 6 bases, leaving 22 bases between them. The CDR3 has 16 residues. Germline V gene data show CDR1 as SGHVS and CDR2 as FNYEAQ. This chain's CDR3 is CASSWGQGTTVGEQYF. The CDR3 region has the DNA TGTGCCAGCAGCTGGGGCCAGGGGACAACTGTCGGCGAGCAGTACTTC.

The chain carries TRBV2 and TRBJ2-7, with D possibly TRBD2 on 6 matching bases. V lost 4 bases to trimming and J lost 7 bases, with 14 bases between them. Germline values: CDR1 SNHLY, CDR2 FYNNEI. The length of the CDR3 is 13 residues. As DNA, the CDR3 is TGTGCCAGCAGTGTGGGACTTGCGGGTGAGCAGTACTTC. It is translated as CASSVGLAGEQYF.

The V gene is TRBV2, the J gene TRBJ1-2; the match to TRBD1 covers 8 bases. Germline loops: CDR1 SNHLY, CDR2 FYNNEI. Germline trimming cut 6 bases from V and 0 bases from J; bases unmatched to any gene: 6. This CDR3 contains 15 residues. The CDR3 coding sequence is TGTGCCAGCAGGGCACAGGGGGGGGCTAACTATGGCTACACCTTC. It translates to CASRAQGGANYGYTF.